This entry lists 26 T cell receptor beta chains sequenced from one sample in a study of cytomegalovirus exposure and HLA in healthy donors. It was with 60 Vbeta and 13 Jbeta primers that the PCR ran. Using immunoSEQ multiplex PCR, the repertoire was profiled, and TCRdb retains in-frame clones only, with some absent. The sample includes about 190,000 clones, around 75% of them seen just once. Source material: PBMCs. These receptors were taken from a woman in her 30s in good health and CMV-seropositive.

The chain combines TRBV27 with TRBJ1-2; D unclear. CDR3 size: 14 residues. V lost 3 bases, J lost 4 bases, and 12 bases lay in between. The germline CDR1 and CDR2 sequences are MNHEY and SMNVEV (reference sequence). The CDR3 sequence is CASSLNGGSYGYTF. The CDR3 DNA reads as TGTGCCAGCAGTTTGAACGGCGGATCCTATGGCTACACCTTC.

The CDR3 nucleotides are TGTGCCAGCAGCCTCAGACTAGCGGGAGAGGTCGTGGGCGGGGAGCTGTTTTTT. This codes for CASSLRLAGEVVGGELFF. The chain carries TRBV4-2 and TRBJ2-2, with 12 bases that match TRBD2. The CDR3 has 18 residues. CDR1 is LGHNA, CDR2 YNFKEQ, per germline. With 4 bases clipped from V and 7 bases from J, the junction kept 13 bases outside the gene matches.

CDR3 protein: CASSLEASSGYNEQFF. The DNA for the CDR3 is TGTGCCAGCAGCTTAGAAGCGTCTAGCGGTTACAATGAGCAGTTCTTC. The chain has TRBV7-6 and TRBJ2-1; 7 positions agree with TRBD2. CDR3 length equals 16 residues. J lost 4 bases, V lost 1 base, and 7 bases had no gene match. Germline V lookup: CDR1 SGHVS, CDR2 FNYEAQ.

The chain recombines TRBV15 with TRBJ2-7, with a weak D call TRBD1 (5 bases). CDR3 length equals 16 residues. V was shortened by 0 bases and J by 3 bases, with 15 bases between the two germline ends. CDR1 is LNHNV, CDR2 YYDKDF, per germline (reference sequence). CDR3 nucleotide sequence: TGTGCCACCAGCAGAGATAGTTCAGGGTGGAACTACGAGCAGTACTTC. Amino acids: CATSRDSSGWNYEQYF. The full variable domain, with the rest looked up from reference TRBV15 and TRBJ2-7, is DAMVIQNPRYQVTQFGKPVTLSCSQTLNHNVMYWYQQKSSQAPKLLFHYYDKDFNNEADTPDNFQSRRPNTSFCFLDIRSPGLGDTAMYLCATSRDSSGWNYEQYFGPGTRLTVT.

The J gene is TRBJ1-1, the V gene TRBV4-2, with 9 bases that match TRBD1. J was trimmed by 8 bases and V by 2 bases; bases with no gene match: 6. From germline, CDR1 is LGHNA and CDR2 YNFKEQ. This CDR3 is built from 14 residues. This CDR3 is CASSQQGQGGEAFF. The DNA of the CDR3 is TGTGCCAGCAGCCAACAGGGACAGGGAGGAGAAGCTTTCTTT.

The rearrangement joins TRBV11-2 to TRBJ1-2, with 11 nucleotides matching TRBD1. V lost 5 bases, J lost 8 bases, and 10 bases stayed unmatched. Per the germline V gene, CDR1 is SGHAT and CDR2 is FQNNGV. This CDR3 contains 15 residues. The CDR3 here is CASSLRTGGAGGYTF. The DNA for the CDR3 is TGTGCCAGCAGCCTACGGACAGGGGGCGCGGGGGGCTACACCTTC.

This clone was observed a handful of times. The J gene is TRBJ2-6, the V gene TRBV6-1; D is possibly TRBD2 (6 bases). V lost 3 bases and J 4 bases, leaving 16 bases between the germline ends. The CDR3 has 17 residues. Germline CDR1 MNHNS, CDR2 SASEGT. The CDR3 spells CASSETGVTPGANVLTF. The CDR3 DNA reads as TGTGCCAGCAGTGAGACGGGGGTAACTCCCGGGGCCAACGTCCTGACTTTC.

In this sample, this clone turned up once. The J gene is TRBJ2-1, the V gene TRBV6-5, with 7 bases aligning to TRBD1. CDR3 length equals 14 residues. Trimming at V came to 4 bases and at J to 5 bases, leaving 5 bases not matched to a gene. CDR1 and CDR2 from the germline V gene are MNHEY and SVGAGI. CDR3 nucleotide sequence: TGTGCCAGCAGTTCAGAGGGGGCCCACAATGAGCAGTTCTTC. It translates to CASSSEGAHNEQFF.

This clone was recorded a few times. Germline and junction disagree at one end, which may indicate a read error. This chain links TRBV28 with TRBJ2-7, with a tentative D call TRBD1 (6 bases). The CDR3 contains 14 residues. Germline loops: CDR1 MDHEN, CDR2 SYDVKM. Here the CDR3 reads CASTAATGTRPFWF. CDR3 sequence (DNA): TGTGCCAGCACCGCTGCCACCGGGACAAGGCCATTTTGGTTC.

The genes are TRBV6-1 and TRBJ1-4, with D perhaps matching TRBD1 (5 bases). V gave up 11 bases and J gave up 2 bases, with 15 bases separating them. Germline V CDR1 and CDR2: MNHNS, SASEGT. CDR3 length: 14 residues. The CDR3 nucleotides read TGTGCCCTAAGCGGAGGGGTCACTAATGAAAAACTGTTTTTT. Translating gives CALSGGVTNEKLFF.

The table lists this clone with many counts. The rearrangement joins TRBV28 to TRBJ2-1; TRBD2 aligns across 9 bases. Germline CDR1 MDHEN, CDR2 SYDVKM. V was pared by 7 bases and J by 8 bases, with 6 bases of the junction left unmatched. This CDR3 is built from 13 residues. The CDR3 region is CASTGLAGYEQFF. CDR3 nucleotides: TGTGCCAGCACGGGACTAGCCGGCTATGAGCAGTTCTTC.

The CDR3 loop reads CASSLGFGTRVEQYF. For the CDR3, the DNA is TGTGCCAGCAGCTTGGGTTTCGGGACTAGGGTCGAGCAGTACTTC. V and J are TRBV5-6 and TRBJ2-7; the match to TRBD2 covers 8 bases. The germline V gene encodes CDR1 SGHDT and CDR2 YYEEEE. This CDR3 comprises 15 residues. V was pared by 0 bases and J by 6 bases, with 8 bases of the junction left unmatched.

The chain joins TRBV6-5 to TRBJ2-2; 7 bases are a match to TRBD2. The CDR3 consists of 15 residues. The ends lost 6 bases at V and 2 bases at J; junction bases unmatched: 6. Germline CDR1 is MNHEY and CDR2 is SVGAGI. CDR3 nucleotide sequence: TGTGCCAGCAGGGCCGGGACTACTAACACCGGGGAGCTGTTTTTT. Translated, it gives CASRAGTTNTGELFF.

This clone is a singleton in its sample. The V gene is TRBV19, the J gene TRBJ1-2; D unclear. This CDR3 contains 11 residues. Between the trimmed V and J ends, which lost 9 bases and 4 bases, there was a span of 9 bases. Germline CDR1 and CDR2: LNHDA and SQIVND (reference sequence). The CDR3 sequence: CASSDSYGYTF. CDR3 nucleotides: TGTGCCAGCAGCGATAGCTATGGCTACACCTTC.

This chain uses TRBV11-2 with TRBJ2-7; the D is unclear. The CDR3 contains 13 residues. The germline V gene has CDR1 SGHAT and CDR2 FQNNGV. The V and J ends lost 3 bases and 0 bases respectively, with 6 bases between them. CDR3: CASSLQDSYEQYF. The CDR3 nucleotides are TGTGCCAGCAGCTTGCAGGACTCCTACGAGCAGTACTTC.

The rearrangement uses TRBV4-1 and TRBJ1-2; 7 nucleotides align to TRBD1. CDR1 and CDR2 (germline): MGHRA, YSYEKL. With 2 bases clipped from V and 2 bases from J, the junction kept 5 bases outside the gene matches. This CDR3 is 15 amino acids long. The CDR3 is CASSQNRGWNYGYTF. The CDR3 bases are TGCGCCAGCAGCCAAAACAGGGGTTGGAACTATGGCTACACCTTC.

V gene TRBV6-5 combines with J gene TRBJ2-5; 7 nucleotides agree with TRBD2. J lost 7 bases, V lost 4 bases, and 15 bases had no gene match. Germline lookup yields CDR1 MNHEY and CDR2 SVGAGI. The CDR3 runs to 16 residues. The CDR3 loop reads CASSSLIGRALGTQYF. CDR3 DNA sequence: TGTGCCAGCAGTTCCCTTATAGGGAGGGCCTTGGGGACCCAGTACTTC.

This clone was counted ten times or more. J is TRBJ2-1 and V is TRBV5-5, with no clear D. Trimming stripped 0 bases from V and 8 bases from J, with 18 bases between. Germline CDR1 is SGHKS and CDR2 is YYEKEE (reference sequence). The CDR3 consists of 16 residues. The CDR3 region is CASSLGADINADEQFF. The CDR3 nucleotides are TGTGCCAGCAGCTTGGGAGCTGATATCAACGCCGATGAGCAGTTCTTC. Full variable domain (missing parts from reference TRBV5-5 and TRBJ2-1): DAGVTQSPTHLIKTRGQQVTLRCSPISGHKSVSWYQQVLGQGPQFIFQYYEKEERGRGNFPDRFSARQFPNYSSELNVNALLLGDSALYLCASSLGADINADEQFFGPGTRLTVL.

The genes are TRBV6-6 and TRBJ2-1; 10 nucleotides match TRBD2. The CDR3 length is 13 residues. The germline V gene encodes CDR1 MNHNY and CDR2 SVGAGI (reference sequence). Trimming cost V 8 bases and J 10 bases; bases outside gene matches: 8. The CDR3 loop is CASCGSGRSEQFF. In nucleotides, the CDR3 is TGTGCCAGCTGTGGTAGCGGGAGGTCCGAGCAGTTCTTC.

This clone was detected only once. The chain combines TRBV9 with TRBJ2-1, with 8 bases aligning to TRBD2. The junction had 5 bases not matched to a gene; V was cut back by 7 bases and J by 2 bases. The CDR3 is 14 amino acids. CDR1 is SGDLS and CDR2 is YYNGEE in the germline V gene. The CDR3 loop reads CASGGLEAYNEQFF. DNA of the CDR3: TGTGCCAGCGGGGGACTAGAGGCCTACAATGAGCAGTTCTTC.

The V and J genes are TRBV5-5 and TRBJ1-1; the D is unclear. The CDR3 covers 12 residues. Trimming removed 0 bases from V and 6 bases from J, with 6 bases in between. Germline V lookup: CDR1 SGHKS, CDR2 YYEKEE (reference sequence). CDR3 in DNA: TGTGCCAGCAGCTTGGGCGCACCTGAAGCTTTCTTT. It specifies CASSLGAPEAFF.

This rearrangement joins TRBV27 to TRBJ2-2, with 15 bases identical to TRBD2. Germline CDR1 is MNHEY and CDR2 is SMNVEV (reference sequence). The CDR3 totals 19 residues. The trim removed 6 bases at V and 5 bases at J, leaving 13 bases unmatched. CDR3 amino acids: CASSPIRTSGRVETGELFF. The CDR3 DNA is TGTGCCAGCAGCCCCATAAGGACTAGCGGGAGGGTGGAGACCGGGGAGCTGTTTTTT.

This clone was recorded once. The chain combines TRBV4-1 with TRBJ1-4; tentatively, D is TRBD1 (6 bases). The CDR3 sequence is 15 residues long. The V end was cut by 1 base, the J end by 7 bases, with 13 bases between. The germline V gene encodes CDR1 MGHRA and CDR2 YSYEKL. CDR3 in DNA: TGCGCCAGCAGCCAAGTAATCAGGGGCGGTGAAAAACTGTTTTTT. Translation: CASSQVIRGGEKLFF.

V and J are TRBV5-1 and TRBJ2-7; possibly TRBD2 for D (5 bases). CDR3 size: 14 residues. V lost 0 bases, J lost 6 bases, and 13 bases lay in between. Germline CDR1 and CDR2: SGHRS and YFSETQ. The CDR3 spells CASSLGGWKLEQYF. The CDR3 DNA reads TGCGCCAGCAGCTTGGGAGGGTGGAAGCTCGAGCAGTACTTC.

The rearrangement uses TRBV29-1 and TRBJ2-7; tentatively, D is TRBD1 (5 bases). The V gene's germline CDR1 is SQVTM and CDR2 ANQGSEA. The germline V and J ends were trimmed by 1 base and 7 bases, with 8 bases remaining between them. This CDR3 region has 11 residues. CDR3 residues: CSVEGAGEQYF. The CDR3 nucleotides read TGCAGCGTTGAAGGGGCAGGGGAGCAGTACTTC.

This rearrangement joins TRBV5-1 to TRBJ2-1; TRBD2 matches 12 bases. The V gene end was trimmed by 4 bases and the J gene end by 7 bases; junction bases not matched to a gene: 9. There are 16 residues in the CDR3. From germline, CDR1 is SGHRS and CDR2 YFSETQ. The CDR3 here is CASSRTLAGGPNEQFF. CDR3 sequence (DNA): TGCGCCAGCAGCAGGACCCTAGCGGGAGGGCCAAATGAGCAGTTCTTC.